Sequencing of this T cell receptor (beta chain) was carried out in a study of PD-1 blockade in mismatch repair-deficient tumors. The sample's time point: roughly 10-day in vitro stimulation with candidate neoantigen peptide 2. PCR or immunohistochemistry showed mismatch repair deficiency in every enrolled patient. Germline CDR1 is SGHRS and CDR2 is YFSETQ. The CDR3 runs to 16 residues. The V gene lost 0 bases and the J gene lost 0 bases, with 12 bases spanning the gap. Whole-study results and caveats: After pembrolizumab, tumor-resident clones rose rapidly, then generally contracted before radiologic responses.

TCRdb's copy holds only in-frame clones and misses some; the assay was immunoSEQ multiplex PCR. Altogether about 9,800 clones are present, approximately 83% being singletons, with the ten largest covering roughly 21%. As for this clone: What it recognizes is unknown.

The gene calls are TRBV5-1 and TRBJ1-1; TRBD1 might be the D (6 bases). The clonotype was recovered from an adult with mismatch repair-deficient cancer. The specimen was cells cultured in vitro, collected from a patient treated with pembrolizumab. Written as DNA, the CDR3 is TGCGCCAGCAGCTTGGAGGCAGGGGCCCTGAACACTGAAGCTTTCTTT. This translates into CASSLEAGALNTEAFF.